This T cell receptor beta chain stems from a study of Graves' ophthalmopathy and Graves' hyperthyroidism. At least ten counts were recorded for this clonotype. CDR3 length: 14 amino acids. The V end lost 10 bases, the J end lost 1 base, and 14 bases lay between the germline ends. Germline-derived CDR1 and CDR2 are MNHEY and SVGAGI. RNA transcripts served as template for amplifying TCR beta CDR3 sequences. First-round RT-PCR with HTBI primers preceded a second-round multiplex PCR. MiXCR was run by TCRdb on the multiplex PCR reads, yielding one entry per CDR3 protein. Here the sample spans over a million distinct CDR3 sequences, about two fifths being singletons.

The sequenced material came from peripheral blood or thyroid tissue (not recorded which). The receptor comes from an adult man with Graves' hyperthyroidism. The V and J genes are TRBV6-5 and TRBJ1-5; tentative D call: TRBD1 (5 bases). In DNA form, the CDR3 reads TGTGCCACTACGGACACTTCAAGCAATCAGCCCCAGCATTTT. Protein: CATTDTSSNQPQHF.